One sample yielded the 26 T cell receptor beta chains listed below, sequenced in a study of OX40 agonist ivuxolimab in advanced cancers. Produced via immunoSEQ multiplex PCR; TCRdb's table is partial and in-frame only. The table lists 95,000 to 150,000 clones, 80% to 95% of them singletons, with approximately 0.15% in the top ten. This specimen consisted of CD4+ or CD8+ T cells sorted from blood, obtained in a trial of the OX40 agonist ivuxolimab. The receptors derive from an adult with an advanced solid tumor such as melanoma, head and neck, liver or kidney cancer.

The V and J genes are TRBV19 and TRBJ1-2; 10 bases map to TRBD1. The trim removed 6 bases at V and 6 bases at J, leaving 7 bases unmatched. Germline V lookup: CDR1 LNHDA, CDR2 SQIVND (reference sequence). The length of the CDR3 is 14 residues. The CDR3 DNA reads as TGTGCCAGTAGGATCCGACAGGGGGCGGATGGCTACACCTTC. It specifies CASRIRQGADGYTF. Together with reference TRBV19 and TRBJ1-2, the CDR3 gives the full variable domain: DGGITQSPKYLFRKEGQNVTLSCEQNLNHDAMYWYRQDPGQGLRLIYYSQIVNDFQKGDIAEGYSVSREKKESFPLTVTSAQKNPTAFYLCASRIRQGADGYTFGSGTRLTVV.

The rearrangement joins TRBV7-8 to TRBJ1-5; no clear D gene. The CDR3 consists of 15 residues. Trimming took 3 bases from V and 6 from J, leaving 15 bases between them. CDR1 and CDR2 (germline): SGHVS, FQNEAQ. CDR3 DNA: TGTGCCAGCAGCTTGTTCTCGGGCAGTCTTCAGCCCCAGCATTTT. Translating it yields CASSLFSGSLQPQHF. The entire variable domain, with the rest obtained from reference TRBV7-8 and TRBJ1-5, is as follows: GAGVSQSPRYKVAKRGQDVALRCDPISGHVSLFWYQQALGQGPEFLTYFQNEAQLDKSGLPSDRFFAERPEGSVSTLKIQRTQQEDSAVYLCASSLFSGSLQPQHFGDGTRLSIL.

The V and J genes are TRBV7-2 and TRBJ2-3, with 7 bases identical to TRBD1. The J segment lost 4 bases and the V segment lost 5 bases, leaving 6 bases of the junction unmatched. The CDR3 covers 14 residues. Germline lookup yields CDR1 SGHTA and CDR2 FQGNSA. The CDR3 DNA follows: TGTGCCAGCAGCCAAGGACAGGTGGCAGATACGCAGTATTTT. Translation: CASSQGQVADTQYF.

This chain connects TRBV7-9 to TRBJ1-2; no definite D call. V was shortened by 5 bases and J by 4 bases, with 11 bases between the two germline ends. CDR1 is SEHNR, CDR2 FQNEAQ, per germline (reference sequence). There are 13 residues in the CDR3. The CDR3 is CASSITEFYGYTF. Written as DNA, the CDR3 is TGTGCCAGCAGCATCACAGAGTTCTATGGCTACACCTTC.

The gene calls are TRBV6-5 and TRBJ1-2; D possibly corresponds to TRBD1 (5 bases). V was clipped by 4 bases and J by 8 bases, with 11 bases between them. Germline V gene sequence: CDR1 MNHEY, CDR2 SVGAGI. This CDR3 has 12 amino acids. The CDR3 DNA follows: TGTGCCAGCAGTTCCCCAGGGTGGGGCTACACCTTC. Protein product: CASSSPGWGYTF.

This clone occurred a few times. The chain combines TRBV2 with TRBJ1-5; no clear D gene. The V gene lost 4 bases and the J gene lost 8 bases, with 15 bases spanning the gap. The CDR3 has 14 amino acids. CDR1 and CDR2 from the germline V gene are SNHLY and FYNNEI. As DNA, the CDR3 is TGTGCCAGCAGTGTACGGAGGGTAGCGGAGCCCCAGCATTTT. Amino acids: CASSVRRVAEPQHF.

The CDR3 nucleotides are TGTGCCAGCAGCCTGCACGGACGGGGGGGACAGCCCCAGCATTTT. Its protein is CASSLHGRGGQPQHF. The chain is built from TRBV6-5 and TRBJ1-5; D might be TRBD1 (5 bases). In germline, CDR1 is MNHEY, CDR2 SVGAGI. This CDR3 has 15 amino acids. The V and J ends lost 6 bases and 7 bases respectively, with 19 bases between them.

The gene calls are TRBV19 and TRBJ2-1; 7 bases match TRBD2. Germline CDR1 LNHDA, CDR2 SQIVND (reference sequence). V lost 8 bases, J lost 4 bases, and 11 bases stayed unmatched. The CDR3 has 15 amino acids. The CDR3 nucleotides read TGTGCCAGTTCCTCCCGGGACTACCTTTACAATGAGCAGTTCTTC. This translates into CASSSRDYLYNEQFF.

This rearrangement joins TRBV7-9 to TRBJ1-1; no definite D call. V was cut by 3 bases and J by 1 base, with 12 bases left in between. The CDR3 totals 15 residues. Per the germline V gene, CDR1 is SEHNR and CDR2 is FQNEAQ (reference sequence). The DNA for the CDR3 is TGTGCCAGCAGCTTGGGTTTCTCGGCGAACACTGAAGCTTTCTTT. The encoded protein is CASSLGFSANTEAFF.

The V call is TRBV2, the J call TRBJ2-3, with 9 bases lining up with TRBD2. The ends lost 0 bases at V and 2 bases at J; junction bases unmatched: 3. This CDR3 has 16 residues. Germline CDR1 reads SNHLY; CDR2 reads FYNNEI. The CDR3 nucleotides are TGTGCCAGCAGTGAAGCCCTAGCGGGAAACACAGATACGCAGTATTTT. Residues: CASSEALAGNTDTQYF.

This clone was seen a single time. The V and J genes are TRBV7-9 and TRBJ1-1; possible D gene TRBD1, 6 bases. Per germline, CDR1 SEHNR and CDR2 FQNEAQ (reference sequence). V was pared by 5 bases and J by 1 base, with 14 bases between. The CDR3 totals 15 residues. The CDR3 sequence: CASSAWDTQNTEAFF. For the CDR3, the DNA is TGTGCCAGCAGCGCATGGGACACCCAGAACACTGAAGCTTTCTTT.

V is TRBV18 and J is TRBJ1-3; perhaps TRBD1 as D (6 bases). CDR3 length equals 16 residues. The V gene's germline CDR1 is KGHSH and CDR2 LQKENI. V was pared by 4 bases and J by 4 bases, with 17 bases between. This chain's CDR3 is CASSLVGAMSGNTIYF. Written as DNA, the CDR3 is TGTGCCAGCTCACTGGTGGGGGCCATGTCCGGAAACACCATATATTTT.

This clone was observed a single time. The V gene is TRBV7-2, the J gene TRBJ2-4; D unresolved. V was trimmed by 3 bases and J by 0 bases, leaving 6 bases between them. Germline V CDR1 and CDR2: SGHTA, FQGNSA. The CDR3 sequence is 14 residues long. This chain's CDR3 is CASSFSPAKNIQYF. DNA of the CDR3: TGTGCCAGCAGCTTCAGTCCAGCCAAAAACATTCAGTACTTC.

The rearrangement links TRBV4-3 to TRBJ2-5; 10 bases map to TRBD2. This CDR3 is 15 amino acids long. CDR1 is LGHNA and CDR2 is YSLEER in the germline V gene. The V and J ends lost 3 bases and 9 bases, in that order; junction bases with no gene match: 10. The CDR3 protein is CASSQTSGSSQSQYF. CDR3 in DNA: TGCGCCAGCAGCCAGACTAGCGGGTCTTCCCAATCCCAGTACTTC.

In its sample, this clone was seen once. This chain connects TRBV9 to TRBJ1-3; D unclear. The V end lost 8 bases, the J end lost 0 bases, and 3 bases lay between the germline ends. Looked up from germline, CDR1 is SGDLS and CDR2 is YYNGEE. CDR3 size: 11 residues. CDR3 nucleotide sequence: TGTGCCAGTCGCTCTGGAAACACCATATATTTT. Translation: CASRSGNTIYF.

For the CDR3, the DNA is TGTGCCAGTAGTAAAGACAGGGGAAACACCGGGGAGCTGTTTTTT. Protein sequence: CASSKDRGNTGELFF. The chain links TRBV19 to TRBJ2-2; TRBD1 aligns across 8 bases. After removal of 4 bases from V and 2 bases from J, the junction contained 3 bases not matched to a gene. CDR1 and CDR2 (germline): LNHDA, SQIVND (reference sequence). The CDR3 totals 15 residues. Using reference TRBV19 and TRBJ2-2 for the parts outside the CDR3, the full variable domain is DGGITQSPKYLFRKEGQNVTLSCEQNLNHDAMYWYRQDPGQGLRLIYYSQIVNDFQKGDIAEGYSVSREKKESFPLTVTSAQKNPTAFYLCASSKDRGNTGELFFGEGSRLTVL.

In DNA, the CDR3 is TGTGCCAGCAACACTAACTATGGCTACACCTTC. Translated, it gives CASNTNYGYTF. The chain carries TRBV28 and TRBJ1-2; the D is unclear. The germline gives CDR1 MDHEN, CDR2 SYDVKM. The CDR3 loop spans 11 amino acids. V lost 7 bases and J lost 0, with 3 bases in between.

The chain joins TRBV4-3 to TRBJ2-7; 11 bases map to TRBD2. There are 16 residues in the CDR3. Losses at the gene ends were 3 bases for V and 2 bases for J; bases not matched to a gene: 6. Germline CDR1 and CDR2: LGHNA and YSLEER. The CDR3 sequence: CASSHRLAGNPYEQYF. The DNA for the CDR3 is TGCGCCAGCAGCCATAGACTAGCGGGAAACCCCTACGAGCAGTACTTC.

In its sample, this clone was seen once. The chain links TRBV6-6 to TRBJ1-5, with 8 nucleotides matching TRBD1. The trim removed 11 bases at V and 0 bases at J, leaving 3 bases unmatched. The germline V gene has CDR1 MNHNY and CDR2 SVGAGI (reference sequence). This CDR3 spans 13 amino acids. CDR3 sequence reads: CAGQGYSNQPQHF. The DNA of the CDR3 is TGTGCCGGACAGGGTTATAGCAATCAGCCCCAGCATTTT.

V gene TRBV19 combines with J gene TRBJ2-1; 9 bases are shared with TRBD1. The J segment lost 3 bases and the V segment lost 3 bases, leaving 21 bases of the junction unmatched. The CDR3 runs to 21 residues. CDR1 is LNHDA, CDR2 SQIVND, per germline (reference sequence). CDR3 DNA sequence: TGTGCCAGTAGTATGTCAACCGGGACAGGGATCACTCCCCCCCTCTACAATGAGCAGTTCTTC. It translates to CASSMSTGTGITPPLYNEQFF.

Written as DNA, the CDR3 is TGTGCCAGCAGCAAAATGGGGCAGGCCGTCTCCTACAATGAGCAGTTCTTC. It translates to CASSKMGQAVSYNEQFF. The chain is built from TRBV5-8 and TRBJ2-1; D perhaps matches TRBD1 (5 bases). Germline assignment: CDR1 SGHTS and CDR2 YDEGEE. The ends were cut back, 4 bases at V and 0 bases at J, with 17 bases in the middle. The CDR3 extends over 17 amino acids.

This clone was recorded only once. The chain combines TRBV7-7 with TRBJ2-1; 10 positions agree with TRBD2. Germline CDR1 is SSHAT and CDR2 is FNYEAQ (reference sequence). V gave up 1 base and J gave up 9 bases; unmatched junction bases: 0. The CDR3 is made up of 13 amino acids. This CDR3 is CASSLVAGGEQFF. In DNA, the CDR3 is TGTGCCAGCAGCTTAGTAGCGGGAGGTGAGCAGTTCTTC. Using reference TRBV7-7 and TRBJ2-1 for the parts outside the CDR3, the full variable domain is GAGVSQSPRYKVTKRGQDVTLRCDPISSHATLYWYQQALGQGPEFLTYFNYEAQPDKSGLPSDRFSAERPEGSISTLTIQRTEQRDSAMYRCASSLVAGGEQFFGPGTRLTVL.

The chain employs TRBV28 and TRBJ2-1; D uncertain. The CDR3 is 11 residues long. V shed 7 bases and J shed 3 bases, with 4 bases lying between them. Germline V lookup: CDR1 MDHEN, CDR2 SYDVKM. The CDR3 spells CASTLYNEQFF. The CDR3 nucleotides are TGTGCCAGCACGCTCTACAATGAGCAGTTCTTC. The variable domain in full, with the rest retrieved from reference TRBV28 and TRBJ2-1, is DVKVTQSSRYLVKRTGEKVFLECVQDMDHENMFWYRQDPGLGLRLIYFSYDVKMKEKGDIPEGYSVSREKKERFSLILESASTNQTSMYLCASTLYNEQFFGPGTRLTVL.

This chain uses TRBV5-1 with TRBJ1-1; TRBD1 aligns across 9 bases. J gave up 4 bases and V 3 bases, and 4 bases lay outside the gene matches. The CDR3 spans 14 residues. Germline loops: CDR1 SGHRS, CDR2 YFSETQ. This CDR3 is CASSSDRGVTEAFF. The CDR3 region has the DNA TGCGCCAGCAGCTCGGACAGGGGTGTCACTGAAGCTTTCTTT.

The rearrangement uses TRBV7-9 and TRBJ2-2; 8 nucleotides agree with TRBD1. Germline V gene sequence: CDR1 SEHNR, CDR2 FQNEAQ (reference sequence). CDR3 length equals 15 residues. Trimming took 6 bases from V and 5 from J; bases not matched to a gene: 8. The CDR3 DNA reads TGTGCCAGCAGGTCAGGACAGGGAGGAACCGGGGAGCTGTTTTTT. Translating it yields CASRSGQGGTGELFF.

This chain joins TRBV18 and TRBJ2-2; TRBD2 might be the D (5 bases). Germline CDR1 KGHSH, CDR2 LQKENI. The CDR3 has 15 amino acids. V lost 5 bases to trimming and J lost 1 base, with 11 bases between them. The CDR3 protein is CASSRLDLNTGELFF. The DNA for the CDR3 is TGTGCCAGCTCAAGACTGGACTTGAACACCGGGGAGCTGTTTTTT.